A single sample gave rise to the 13 T cell receptor beta chains below, sequenced in a study of PD-L1 blockade in urothelial cancer (dated by TCRdb to 2015 to 2018). Libraries were made using the immunoSEQ multiplex PCR assay. The source is immuneACCESS, and TCRdb retained only in-frame sequences with V and J called. Part of the clones is not carried over; for the studies checked, unresolved V genes explain less than half of this, and the remainder is unexplained. This sample comprises more than 90,000 clones, less than 95% of them detected only once. The ten biggest clones cover around 4% of the sample. Sample time point, as interpreted from the label and publication: peripheral blood 6 weeks after treatment start. The starting material was PBMCs, obtained around atezolizumab (anti-PD-L1) treatment. The receptors were sampled from a man in his 60s with urothelial cancer.

The V and J genes are TRBV19 and TRBJ1-1; 7 bases match TRBD1. The CDR3 spans 14 residues. CDR1 and CDR2 (germline): LNHDA, SQIVND (reference sequence). The junction had 6 bases not matched to a gene; V was cut back by 7 bases and J by 1 base. In DNA, the CDR3 is TGTGCCAGTATCCCCAGGGGGGCGAACACTGAAGCTTTCTTT. Amino acid sequence: CASIPRGANTEAFF.

This chain joins TRBV5-1 and TRBJ2-7; D is undetermined. The germline CDR1 and CDR2 sequences are SGHRS and YFSETQ. The CDR3 spans 14 residues. V was clipped by 0 bases and J by 5 bases, with 12 bases between them. CDR3 sequence reads: CASSLDSPSNEQYF. CDR3 DNA: TGCGCCAGCAGCTTGGATTCGCCTAGTAACGAGCAGTACTTC.

CDR3 in amino acids: CASSSRTAYTGELFF. The CDR3 coding sequence is TGTGCCAGCAGCTCGCGGACAGCCTACACCGGGGAGCTGTTTTTT. The rearrangement joins TRBV7-3 to TRBJ2-2; D possibly corresponds to TRBD1 (6 bases). The germline V gene has CDR1 SGHTA and CDR2 FQGTGA. This CDR3 spans 15 amino acids. Between the trimmed V and J ends, which lost 4 bases and 3 bases, there was a span of 12 bases. The variable domain in full, completed from reference TRBV7-3 and TRBJ2-2, reads GAGVSQTPSNKVTEKGKYVELRCDPISGHTALYWYRQSLGQGPEFLIYFQGTGAADDSGLPNDRFFAVRPEGSVSTLKIQRTERGDSAVYLCASSSRTAYTGELFFGEGSRLTVL.

The rearrangement links TRBV19 to TRBJ2-4, with 7 bases matching TRBD1. CDR3 size: 14 residues. J was trimmed by 7 bases and V by 4 bases; bases with no gene match: 7. Per germline, CDR1 LNHDA and CDR2 SQIVND (reference sequence). The CDR3 DNA is TGTGCCAGTAGTAGTATGGGCAGGGGGAACATTCAGTACTTC. It is translated as CASSSMGRGNIQYF.

This clone has only a few counts. The genes are TRBV25-1 and TRBJ1-2; 8 nucleotides align to TRBD1. The V segment lost 6 bases and the J segment 3 bases; nucleotides outside the gene matches: 6. The CDR3 extends over 14 amino acids. Germline CDR1 reads MGHDK; CDR2 reads SYGVNS. The chain's CDR3 is CASRVSGGDYGYTF. CDR3 DNA: TGTGCCAGCAGGGTGTCAGGGGGCGACTATGGCTACACCTTC.

This sequence joins TRBV7-9 and TRBJ2-2; D remains unclear. V gave up 5 bases and J gave up 10 bases, with 11 bases separating them. Germline CDR1 SEHNR, CDR2 FQNEAQ (reference sequence). CDR3 length: 12 amino acids. In nucleotides, the CDR3 is TGTGCCAGCAGCCCCCTGAGCGCGGAGCTGTTTTTT. Its protein product is CASSPLSAELFF.

CDR3 loop: CASSPDRATGELFF. The CDR3 bases are TGTGCCAGCAGCCCGGACAGGGCCACCGGGGAGCTGTTTTTT. The V and J genes are TRBV6-5 and TRBJ2-2; 8 nucleotides match TRBD1. With V trimmed by 6 bases and J by 4 bases, 4 bases remained unmatched. The CDR3 length is 14 residues. Germline loops: CDR1 MNHEY, CDR2 SVGAGI.

The CDR3 bases are TGTGCCAGCAGCTCCCCACCGGGACAGGGGTACGAGCAGTACTTC. Translation gives CASSSPPGQGYEQYF. The genes are TRBV5-4 and TRBJ2-7; 10 bases map to TRBD1. The CDR3 consists of 15 residues. Looked up from germline, CDR1 is SGHNT and CDR2 is YYREEE (reference sequence). The ends lost 3 bases at V and 4 bases at J; junction bases unmatched: 7.

This clone was observed a few times. The chain is built from TRBV4-1 and TRBJ2-7; TRBD2 is a possible D gene (6 bases). Trimming removed 0 bases at V and 6 bases at J, with 12 bases between. The CDR3 loop spans 14 amino acids. The V gene's germline CDR1 is MGHRA and CDR2 YSYEKL. CDR3 in DNA: TGCGCCAGCAGCCAAGATGGGACGGGACTCGAGCAGTACTTC. Translated, it gives CASSQDGTGLEQYF.

The rearrangement joins TRBV4-3 to TRBJ1-1, with 7 positions matching TRBD1. The ends lost 0 bases at V and 5 bases at J; junction bases unmatched: 6. This CDR3 contains 15 residues. CDR1 and CDR2 (germline): LGHNA, YSLEER. CDR3: CASSQETGLGTEAFF. The CDR3 bases are TGCGCCAGCAGCCAAGAGACAGGGCTTGGGACTGAAGCTTTCTTT.

The CDR3 here is CASSSDPGGMKLNTEAFF. The CDR3 nucleotides read TGTGCCAGCAGCTCAGACCCCGGGGGGATGAAATTGAACACTGAAGCTTTCTTT. The gene calls are TRBV7-6 and TRBJ1-1, with a weak D call TRBD1 (5 bases). This CDR3 comprises 18 residues. Per the germline V gene, CDR1 is SGHVS and CDR2 is FNYEAQ. Trimming shortened V by 4 bases and J by 0 bases, and 21 bases separated the two germline ends.

This rearrangement joins TRBV5-1 to TRBJ2-5; 7 positions match TRBD2. V shed 1 base and J 2 bases; nucleotides not matched to a gene: 8. The CDR3 contains 16 residues. Germline CDR1 reads SGHRS; CDR2 reads YFSETQ. CDR3: CASSLSVRGDQETQYF. The CDR3 DNA reads TGCGCCAGCAGCTTGTCAGTCCGGGGGGATCAAGAGACCCAGTACTTC.

The chain employs TRBV28 and TRBJ2-1; D is perhaps TRBD1 (6 bases). V dropped 7 bases and J dropped 2 bases, with 18 bases sitting between them. The CDR3 is made up of 16 amino acids. CDR1 and CDR2 from the germline V gene are MDHEN and SYDVKM. The chain's CDR3 is CASNVLGAKAYNEQFF. As DNA, the CDR3 is TGTGCCAGCAATGTGTTGGGGGCAAAGGCCTACAATGAGCAGTTCTTC.